This T cell receptor beta chain was captured by sequencing in a study of T cell repertoires in cytomegalovirus infection. Study information: CMV infection together with matching HLA type was indicated by public TCR beta signatures. Whole-study findings and limits: HLA-C-restricted TCR beta clonotypes specific for CMV led the ex vivo response. Carriers of CMV and the relevant HLA type were discriminated by public TCR beta frequency.

The V end was cut by 3 bases, the J end by 7 bases, with 12 bases between. CDR1 SGHTA and CDR2 FQGNSA come from the germline V gene. The CDR3 extends over 14 amino acids. TCRdb independently ran MiXCR on the reads; one entry per CDR3 protein. The data show fewer than 350,000 distinct CDR3 sequences, more than 9% seen once. Ten or more counts support this clonotype. Its specificity is unknown. This receptor was obtained from a human donor in good health (CMV status not recorded). Some clones in this sample may be carry-over from other donors' samples. The chain uses TRBV7-2 and TRBJ1-4, with TRBD1 as a possible D gene (5 bases). Sequencing used PBMCs. The CDR3, as DNA: TGTGCCAGCAGCTTTGACAGCCGTTCTGAAAAACTGTTTTTT. Translation: CASSFDSRSEKLFF.